This note documents a single T cell receptor (beta chain) sequence. The method was immunoSEQ multiplex PCR; TCRdb's version includes in-frame clones alone and lacks a portion of them. Among roughly 40,000 clones listed, approximately 92% were seen once. This entry is derived from a study of T cell changes during pregnancy in multiple sclerosis. Germline CDR1 reads SEHNR; CDR2 reads FQNEAQ (reference sequence). The CDR3 loop spans 13 amino acids. V lost 4 bases, J lost 2 bases, and 2 bases stayed unmatched. The origin of this receptor is a female donor with multiple sclerosis, enrolled in a pregnancy study. Sequenced material: peripheral blood, taken before pregnancy. The chain employs TRBV7-9 and TRBJ2-7; 7 bases are shared with TRBD2. The CDR3 sequence: CASSSLAAYEQYF. The CDR3 bases are TGTGCCAGCAGCTCGCTAGCGGCCTACGAGCAGTACTTC.